Sequencing of this T cell receptor beta chain was carried out in a study of PD-1 blockade in classical Hodgkin lymphoma. General study points: In newly diagnosed patients, baseline TCR diversity was reportedly below that of healthy donors. Patients who initiated nivolumab within 1 year of ASCT were excluded. For complete responders, baseline diversity was comparable to that of newly diagnosed patients.

Trimming took 3 bases from V and 2 from J; bases not matched to a gene: 2. Germline V gene lookup returns CDR1 SNHLY and CDR2 FYNNEI. The CDR3 has 15 residues. Profiled with immunoSEQ multiplex PCR; TCRdb holds only in-frame clones, not every one. The sample includes over 10,000 clones, around 75% seen only once; the top ten take just under 25%. Relapses following autologous stem cell transplantation were seen in all patients, with brentuximab vedotin exposure varying. A note on this clone: Its target is not known.

This receptor was obtained from a human donor with classical Hodgkin lymphoma. This rearrangement joins TRBV2 to TRBJ1-4; 8 bases map to TRBD1. Sequenced here: peripheral blood mononuclear cells (PBMCs), sampled at baseline. This CDR3 is CASSDNRGTNEKLFF. CDR3 in DNA: TGTGCCAGCAGTGACAACAGGGGGACTAATGAAAAACTGTTTTTT.